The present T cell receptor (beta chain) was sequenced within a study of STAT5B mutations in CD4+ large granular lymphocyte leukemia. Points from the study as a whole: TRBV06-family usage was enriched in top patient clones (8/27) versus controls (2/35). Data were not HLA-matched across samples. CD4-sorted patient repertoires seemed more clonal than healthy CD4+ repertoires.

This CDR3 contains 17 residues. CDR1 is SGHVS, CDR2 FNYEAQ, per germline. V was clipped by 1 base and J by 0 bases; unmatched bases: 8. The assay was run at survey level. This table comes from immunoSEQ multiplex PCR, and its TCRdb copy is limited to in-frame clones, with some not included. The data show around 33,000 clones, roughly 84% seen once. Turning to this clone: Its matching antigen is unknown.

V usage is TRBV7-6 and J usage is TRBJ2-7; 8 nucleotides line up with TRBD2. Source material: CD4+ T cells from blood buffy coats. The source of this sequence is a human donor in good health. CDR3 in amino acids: CASSLGAGASSSYEQYF. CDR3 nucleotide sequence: TGTGCCAGCAGCTTAGGAGCGGGAGCGTCGAGCTCCTACGAGCAGTACTTC.